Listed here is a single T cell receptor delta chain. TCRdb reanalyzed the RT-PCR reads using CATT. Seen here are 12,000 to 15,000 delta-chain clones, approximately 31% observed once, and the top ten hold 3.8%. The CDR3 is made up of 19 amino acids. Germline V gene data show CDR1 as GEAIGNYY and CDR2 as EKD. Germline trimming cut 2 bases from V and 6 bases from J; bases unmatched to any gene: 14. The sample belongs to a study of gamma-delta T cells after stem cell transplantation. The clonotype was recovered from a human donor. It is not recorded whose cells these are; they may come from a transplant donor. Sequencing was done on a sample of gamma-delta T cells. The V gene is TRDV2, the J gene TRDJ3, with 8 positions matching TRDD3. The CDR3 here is CACDKLGGLAKSDTRQMFF. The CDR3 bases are TGTGCCTGTGACAAACTGGGGGGCCTGGCGAAGTCGGACACCCGACAGATGTTTTTC.